This is a list of T cell receptor beta chains from one sample in a study of T cells after yellow fever vaccination. TCRdb reprocessed the 5' RACE reads via MiXCR and lists one record per CDR3 protein. The sample records hundreds of thousands of distinct CDR3 sequences, 13% being singletons. Specimen: PBMCs, collected on the day of the yellow fever booster vaccination. Every receptor here comes from a man in his thirties or forties who received the YFV17D yellow fever vaccine. Each CDR3 is given with its conserved first and last residue. D genes are given only for firm matches. Some rows mark clone size as missing; the rest say once, few, many or name a class of expanded clone.

V gene,clone size,D gene,J gene,CDR3 protein,CDR3 DNA
TRBV5-1,many,.,TRBJ2-7,CASSRQGGYEQYF,TGCGCCAGCAGCCGACAGGGAGGCTACGAGCAGTACTTC
TRBV6-1,.,.,TRBJ1-5,CASTTGRGGQPQHF,TGTGCCAGCACCACAGGTCGGGGCGGGCAGCCCCAGCATTTT
TRBV20-1,.,TRBD2,TRBJ2-7,CSARSGVYPYEQYF,TGCAGTGCTAGAAGCGGGGTCTATCCCTACGAGCAGTACTTC
TRBV5-1,many,TRBD2,TRBJ2-1,CASSLALAEMDEQFF,TGCGCCAGCAGCTTGGCTCTAGCGGAGATGGATGAGCAGTTCTTC
TRBV6-2/TRBV6-3,.,.,TRBJ1-2,CASSYSSSSVYTF,TGTGCCAGCAGTTACTCGTCCTCTTCAGTCTACACCTTC
TRBV11-2,few,.,TRBJ2-2,CASSLSRISLNTGELFF,TGTGCCAGCAGCCTTTCTCGCATATCGTTGAACACCGGGGAGCTGTTTTTT
TRBV11-1,.,TRBD1,TRBJ1-1,CASSHDRDSEAFF,TGTGCCAGCAGCCATGACAGGGATTCTGAAGCTTTCTTT
TRBV5-1,many,.,TRBJ2-1,CASSFQISSYNEQFF,TGCGCCAGCAGCTTCCAAATAAGCTCCTACAATGAGCAGTTCTTC
TRBV5-1,few,.,TRBJ1-5,CASSPAGELNQPQHF,TGCGCCAGCAGCCCCGCCGGGGAACTCAATCAGCCCCAGCATTTT
TRBV2,many,.,TRBJ2-7,CASSEASGSANEQYF,TGTGCCAGCAGTGAAGCCTCAGGGTCTGCTAACGAGCAGTACTTC
TRBV3-1,.,.,TRBJ2-7,CASSPRWIAVGEQYF,TGTGCCAGCAGCCCCCGATGGATAGCGGTAGGGGAGCAGTACTTC
TRBV23-1,.,.,TRBJ1-2,CASSPPGGYTF,TGCGCCAGCAGTCCCCCAGGAGGCTACACCTTC
TRBV7-2,few,TRBD2,TRBJ2-1,CASSLVTTSGAYNEQFF,TGTGCCAGCAGCTTAGTAACCACTAGCGGGGCCTACAATGAGCAGTTCTTC
TRBV5-1,few,.,TRBJ2-1,CASCPEGSGTSVFF,TGCGCCAGTTGCCCGGAGGGATCCGGGACCTCGGTGTTCTTC
TRBV30,few,TRBD2,TRBJ2-1,CAWSVRPSGENYNEQFF,TGTGCCTGGAGTGTACGCCCTAGCGGAGAGAACTACAATGAGCAGTTCTTC
TRBV30,.,.,TRBJ2-7,CAWSVQQGPYEQYF,TGTGCCTGGAGTGTACAACAGGGTCCCTACGAGCAGTACTTC
TRBV6-5,.,.,TRBJ1-1,CASTGGTTEAFF,TGTGCCAGCACAGGAGGGACCACTGAAGCTTTCTTT